Below, 4 T cell receptor beta chains from the same sample are listed, as sequenced in a study of blood T cells in healthy people across ages. A sample-barcoded 5' primer and a J-beta primer mix were used in a second PCR of roughly 6 to 11 cycles. MiXCR was run by TCRdb on the 5' RACE reads, yielding one entry per CDR3 protein. Altogether 700,000 or so distinct CDR3 sequences are present, less than 45% being singletons, with the ten largest covering 25% to 35%. The sample was blood. The receptors come from a man at least 80 years old in good health.

The CDR3 loop is CSAGTAGVAYEQYF. CDR3 DNA sequence: TGCAGTGCCGGAACGGCAGGGGTTGCCTACGAGCAGTACTTC. The chain recombines TRBV20-1 with TRBJ2-7; D possibly corresponds to TRBD1 (6 bases). The CDR3 totals 14 residues. Germline lookup yields CDR1 DFQATT and CDR2 SNEGSKA (reference sequence). The V gene lost 6 bases and the J gene lost 2 bases, with 17 bases spanning the gap.

The chain couples TRBV7-6 to TRBJ2-7; 9 nucleotides agree with TRBD2. This CDR3 spans 17 amino acids. The V and J ends lost 1 base and 7 bases, in that order; junction bases with no gene match: 14. Looked up from germline, CDR1 is SGHVS and CDR2 is FNYEAQ. CDR3 DNA sequence: TGTGCCAGCAGCTTAGTCCCTAGCGGGACTACCCTCAATGAGCAGTACTTC. Translated, it gives CASSLVPSGTTLNEQYF.

This clonotype has more than one count but fewer than ten. The chain carries TRBV28 and TRBJ2-3, with D perhaps being TRBD1 or TRBD2 (5 bases each). CDR1 and CDR2 from the germline V gene are MDHEN and SYDVKM. This CDR3 has 15 residues. Trimming stripped 5 bases from V and 5 bases from J, with 17 bases between. The CDR3 is CASSPGTLMGDTQYF. DNA for the CDR3: TGTGCCAGCAGTCCCGGGACGCTGATGGGAGATACGCAGTATTTT.

Written as DNA, the CDR3 is TGTGCCAGCAGTTATTGGGGCGGACAGGGGGCAACTGGGGCCAACGTCCTGACTTTC. Translation gives CASSYWGGQGATGANVLTF. The chain joins TRBV6-2 or TRBV6-3 to TRBJ2-6; TRBD1 matches 11 bases. The CDR3 totals 19 residues. Germline assignment: CDR1 MNHEY and CDR2 SVGEGT. The V and J ends lost 3 bases and 2 bases, in that order; junction bases with no gene match: 9.